This T cell receptor beta chain was recovered during a study of CD8+CD57+ T cells in acquired aplastic anemia. Study observations and caveats: CD8+ Simpson's diversity did not differ significantly between patients and controls. Found in both controls and patients were approximately 31 CD8+ CDR3 sequences.

CD8+CD57+ cell expansion had been shown by flow cytometry in patients chosen for sequencing. Comment on this clonotype: Its matching antigen is unknown.

It was genomic DNA that served as the template for profiling TCR beta VDJ and CDR3. TCRdb processed the reads anew with MiXCR; each CDR3 protein has one entry. The data hold roughly 80,000 distinct CDR3 sequences, with about three quarters observed a single time. The CDR3 contains 12 residues. Losses at the gene ends were 3 bases for V and 4 bases for J; bases not matched to a gene: 0. Per germline, CDR1 SGHTA and CDR2 FQGNSA. The chain recombines TRBV7-2 with TRBJ2-7, with 7 bases identical to TRBD2. This clonotype was sampled from a human donor with aplastic anemia. The material sequenced was sorted CD4+, CD8+, or CD8+CD57+ T cells (not recorded which) from PBMCs. The DNA of the CDR3 is TGTGCCAGCAGCTTCGGGAGGTACGAGCAGTACTTC. It encodes CASSFGRYEQYF.